The sequence of this TCR beta chain was determined in a study of cytomegalovirus exposure and HLA in healthy donors. Study outcomes and limitations: In a later analysis, HLA-associated TCR beta chains were more clonally expanded than equally common others.

The CDR3 spans 15 residues. Trimming shortened V by 2 bases and J by 0 bases, and 8 bases separated the two germline ends. Germline-derived CDR1 and CDR2 are MNHNS and SASEGT. Worth noting for this clone: Its specificity is not known.

The PCR was carried out with 60 Vbeta primers and 13 Jbeta primers. Generated by immunoSEQ multiplex PCR, the TCRdb table keeps only in-frame clones and is missing some. The sample shows approximately 110,000 clones, roughly four fifths of them seen only once. This TCR came from a woman between 50 and 59 years old in good health and CMV-seropositive. Sequencing was carried out using PBMCs. J is TRBJ2-1 and V is TRBV6-1; D call uncertain. For the CDR3, the DNA is TGTGCCAGCAGTGAACACCTAAGCTCCTACAATGAGCAGTTCTTC. Translation gives CASSEHLSSYNEQFF.